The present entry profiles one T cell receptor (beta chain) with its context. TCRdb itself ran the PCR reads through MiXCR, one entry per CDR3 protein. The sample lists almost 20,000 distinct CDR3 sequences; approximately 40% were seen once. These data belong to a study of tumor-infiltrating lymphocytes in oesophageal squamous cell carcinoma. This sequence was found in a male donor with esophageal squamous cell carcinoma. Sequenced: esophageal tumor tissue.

The CDR3 loop is CASTVRSSGRSQNIQYF. CDR3 nucleotides: TGTGCCAGCACCGTTCGGTCTAGCGGGAGGAGCCAAAACATTCAGTACTTC. The chain carries TRBV6-8 and TRBJ2-5; 11 bases line up with TRBD2. The J call could be wrong; TRBJ2-4 is a better fit for the DNA end. CDR3 size: 17 residues. Germline V gene lookup returns CDR1 MNHGY and CDR2 SAAAGT.